This TCR beta chain derives from a study of prognosis after radiotherapy for stage I lung cancer. Study context: Enrolled patients had stage I non-small cell lung cancer and entered the cohort between early 2018 and 2019.

Two-round multiplex PCR, the amplification method, yielded TCR beta CDR3 from genomic DNA. Primers were specific to each TRBV and TRBJ gene in first-round PCR. TCRdb re-analysed the multiplex PCR reads in MiXCR, keeping a single row per CDR3 protein. Of over 30,000 distinct CDR3 sequences in the sample, roughly a quarter were seen once. A draw of 5 to 7 milliliters of peripheral blood took place at each of two time points. This clonotype was counted ten times or more. Germline CDR1 and CDR2: MDHEN and SYDVKM. There are 15 residues in the CDR3. The junction had 8 bases not matched to a gene; V was cut back by 6 bases and J by 4 bases.

Material: PBMCs, obtained before or after stereotactic body radiation therapy (not recorded which). This TCR came from a donor aged 50 or older with non-small cell lung cancer. The rearrangement links TRBV28 to TRBJ2-5; TRBD1 matches 10 bases. The CDR3 DNA sequence: TGTGCCAGCAGACATAAGACAGGGGGCGGAGAGACCCAGTACTTC. Translation: CASRHKTGGGETQYF.